The 27 T cell receptor beta chains below come from one sample, sequenced in a study of blood T cells in healthy people across ages. For the second PCR, which ran for about 7 to 11 cycles, a sample-barcoded 5' primer and a J-beta primer mix were used. TCRdb re-called the 5' RACE reads with MiXCR, one entry per CDR3 protein. The table has around 650,000 distinct CDR3 sequences, approximately 31% seen once; the top ten hold 15%. The sequenced material came from blood. The receptors originated from a woman older than 75 in good health.

This clonotype showed up many times. The chain links TRBV7-8 to TRBJ2-7; the D is unclear. V lost 3 bases and J lost 2, with 8 bases in between. The CDR3 consists of 13 residues. Looked up from germline, CDR1 is SGHVS and CDR2 is FQNEAQ. As DNA, the CDR3 is TGTGCCAGCAGCTTTCTCGCCACCTACGAGCAGTACTTC. This sequence encodes CASSFLATYEQYF.

This clonotype was detected ten times or more. This chain links TRBV4-2 with TRBJ1-4; D is unresolved. The ends were cut back, 0 bases at V and 8 bases at J, with 19 bases in the middle. This CDR3 is built from 17 residues. CDR1 and CDR2 from the germline V gene are LGHNA and YNFKEQ. CDR3 amino acids: CASSQDGGAQVGEKLFF. DNA for the CDR3: TGTGCCAGCAGCCAAGACGGAGGTGCCCAGGTGGGGGAAAAACTGTTTTTT.

This clonotype was found a few times. V and J are TRBV19 and TRBJ1-1; D is unresolved. V lost 6 bases to trimming and J lost 2 bases, with 13 bases between them. CDR1 is LNHDA and CDR2 is SQIVND in the germline V gene (reference sequence). The CDR3 has 14 residues. CDR3 residues: CASSSPLINTEAFF. CDR3 bases: TGTGCCAGTAGCTCCCCCCTCATCAACACTGAAGCTTTCTTT.

This clonotype was counted ten times or more. V gene TRBV3-1 combines with J gene TRBJ2-7, with D unclear. V lost 5 bases and J 5 bases, leaving 13 bases between the germline ends. The CDR3 consists of 13 residues. Germline V lookup: CDR1 LGHDT, CDR2 YNNKEL (reference sequence). Here the CDR3 reads CASSGRNVDEQYF. Written as DNA, the CDR3 is TGTGCCAGCAGCGGACGCAACGTGGACGAGCAGTACTTC.

This clonotype came up a few times. The gene calls are TRBV7-2 and TRBJ1-1, with TRBD1 matching 10 bases. The germline gives CDR1 SGHTA, CDR2 FQGNSA. The V and J ends lost 5 bases and 0 bases, in that order; junction bases with no gene match: 6. There are 16 residues in the CDR3. The CDR3 region is CASSSDRGRMNTEAFF. The CDR3 nucleotides read TGTGCCAGCAGCAGTGACAGGGGGCGCATGAACACTGAAGCTTTCTTT.

This clonotype was found many times. This rearrangement joins TRBV6-2 or TRBV6-3 to TRBJ2-1; 8 bases align to TRBD2. The CDR3 is 13 residues long. V shed 8 bases and J 2 bases; nucleotides not matched to a gene: 2. Per the germline V gene, CDR1 is MNHEY and CDR2 is SVGEGT. CDR3: CASRGLAYNEQFF. The CDR3 DNA reads TGTGCCAGCCGGGGACTAGCCTACAATGAGCAGTTCTTC.

The chain couples TRBV15 to TRBJ2-1; 9 nucleotides match TRBD2. Germline CDR1 and CDR2: LNHNV and YYDKDF (reference sequence). With 0 bases clipped from V and 4 bases from J, the junction kept 7 bases outside the gene matches. The CDR3 consists of 17 residues. The CDR3 nucleotides are TGTGCCACCAGCAGAGACCTGGGGAGCGGGGGGTACAATGAGCAGTTCTTC. Amino acids: CATSRDLGSGGYNEQFF.

Of note for this clonotype: One junction end disagrees with the germline gene, perhaps due to a read error. V is TRBV12-3 or TRBV12-4 and J is TRBJ2-5, with TRBD2 matching 10 bases. The CDR3 is 13 residues long. The CDR3 protein is CASGSGLAETQYF. CDR3 coding DNA: TGCGCCAGCGGTTCGGGACTAGCGGAGACCCAGTACTTC.

About this clonotype itself: A junction end diverges from the germline sequence, so it may reflect a read error. CDR3 sequence reads: CASSDFQGTTKEKRFF. The CDR3 nucleotides read TGTGCCAGCAGTGACTTCCAGGGGACAACTAAAGAAAAACGGTTTTTT. The genes are TRBV25-1 and TRBJ1-4; tentative D call: TRBD1 (6 bases). CDR1 is MGHDK, CDR2 SYGVNS, per germline. The CDR3 is 16 amino acids.

This clonotype turned up a few times. The chain has TRBV6-1 and TRBJ2-2; 8 positions match TRBD1. The CDR3 runs to 15 residues. CDR1 is MNHNS and CDR2 is SASEGT in the germline V gene. The ends lost 6 bases at V and 5 bases at J; junction bases unmatched: 8. The CDR3 DNA is TGTGCCAGCAGGCCGGAGACAGGGGTTACCGGGGAGCTGTTTTTT. The encoded protein is CASRPETGVTGELFF.

V is TRBV5-1 and J is TRBJ2-3; D not resolved. Trimming shortened V by 0 bases and J by 2 bases, and 13 bases separated the two germline ends. This CDR3 is built from 16 residues. Germline V gene data show CDR1 as SGHRS and CDR2 as YFSETQ. The CDR3 region is CASSLDGDFTTDTQYF. In DNA form, the CDR3 reads TGCGCCAGCAGCTTGGACGGAGACTTTACCACAGATACGCAGTATTTT.

This clonotype was found many times. The chain has TRBV28 and TRBJ2-5, with a tentative D call TRBD2 (6 bases). Trimming removed 6 bases at V and 5 bases at J, with 10 bases between. Germline V lookup: CDR1 MDHEN, CDR2 SYDVKM. There are 12 residues in the CDR3. CDR3 residues: CASSSSGETQYF. The CDR3, as DNA: TGTGCCAGCAGCTCGAGCGGGGAGACCCAGTACTTC.

The chain employs TRBV6-6 and TRBJ1-5; D perhaps matches TRBD1 (6 bases). Germline V lookup: CDR1 MNHNY, CDR2 SVGAGI (reference sequence). The CDR3 contains 16 residues. V was clipped by 5 bases and J by 4 bases, with 18 bases between them. The DNA for the CDR3 is TGTGCCAGCAGTGCCGAACAGGGAAGGGGAAATCAGCCCCAGCATTTT. It codes for CASSAEQGRGNQPQHF.

The chain uses TRBV30 and TRBJ1-2; no reliable D call. Germline CDR1 reads GTSNPN; CDR2 reads SVGIG (reference sequence). The V and J ends lost 1 base and 0 bases respectively, with 15 bases between them. The CDR3 length is 16 residues. Written as DNA, the CDR3 is TGTGCCTGGAGTGGCCCCAATTTGTTCGCTAACTATGGCTACACCTTC. Residues: CAWSGPNLFANYGYTF.

The chain has TRBV5-5 and TRBJ1-1; possible D gene TRBD1, 6 bases. This CDR3 spans 13 amino acids. Deletions cut 4 bases from V and 7 bases from J, with 14 bases between. Per germline, CDR1 SGHKS and CDR2 YYEKEE (reference sequence). The CDR3 is CASSLGRGDEAFF. In nucleotides, the CDR3 is TGTGCCAGCAGCCTCGGGAGGGGGGATGAAGCTTTCTTT.

This clonotype was seen many times. The chain couples TRBV29-1 to TRBJ2-5, with TRBD2 identical over 8 bases. The CDR3 has 14 amino acids. The V segment lost 5 bases and the J segment 4 bases; nucleotides outside the gene matches: 9. Germline CDR1 SQVTM, CDR2 ANQGSEA. The CDR3 sequence: CSVPVAGFAETQYF. In DNA form, the CDR3 reads TGCAGCGTTCCGGTAGCGGGGTTCGCAGAGACCCAGTACTTC.

Ten or more counts support this clonotype. V is TRBV12-3 or TRBV12-4 and J is TRBJ2-3; TRBD2 agrees at 14 bases. With 5 bases clipped from V and 2 bases from J, the junction kept 15 bases outside the gene matches. The CDR3 totals 20 residues. This chain's CDR3 is CASSPRTSGGPHPHTDTQYF. The CDR3 DNA is TGTGCCAGCAGTCCGCGGACTAGCGGGGGGCCCCATCCCCACACAGATACGCAGTATTTT.

The rearrangement uses TRBV6-6 and TRBJ2-7; 10 bases match TRBD1. CDR1 MNHNY and CDR2 SVGAGI come from the germline V gene (reference sequence). CDR3 length: 15 amino acids. With V trimmed by 6 bases and J by 0 bases, 5 bases remained unmatched. For the CDR3, the DNA is TGTGCCAGCAGCGGTCGGGACAGGGGCTCCTACGAGCAGTACTTC. Translated: CASSGRDRGSYEQYF.

This clonotype has ten or more counts. The chain is built from TRBV29-1 and TRBJ1-2; the D gene is possibly TRBD1 (6 bases). This CDR3 is built from 14 residues. The germline gives CDR1 SQVTM, CDR2 ANQGSEA. V lost 4 bases to trimming and J lost 3 bases, with 15 bases between them. CDR3 protein: CSVGASGADYGYTF. CDR3 DNA: TGCAGCGTTGGGGCGTCGGGGGCGGACTATGGCTACACCTTC.

This clonotype has a count of ten or more. V usage is TRBV4-2 and J usage is TRBJ1-1, with D hard to call. The CDR3 runs to 13 residues. Trimming shortened V by 4 bases and J by 0 bases, and 6 bases separated the two germline ends. Germline CDR1 reads LGHNA; CDR2 reads YNFKEQ. CDR3 protein: CASSPRLNTEAFF. As DNA, the CDR3 is TGTGCCAGCAGCCCCAGATTGAACACTGAAGCTTTCTTT.

This clonotype was seen only once. The chain joins TRBV6-2 or TRBV6-3 to TRBJ1-5; 9 nucleotides match TRBD1. Germline V CDR1 and CDR2: MNHEY, SVGEGT. The CDR3 extends over 16 amino acids. V trimming: 6 bases; J trimming: 2 bases; junction bases outside the gene matches: 8. Here the CDR3 DNA reads TGTGCCAGCAGCCCCCCGGGACAGGGTCGCAATCAGCCCCAGCATTTT. Residues: CASSPPGQGRNQPQHF.

This clonotype showed up just a few times. J is TRBJ2-1 and V is TRBV24-1; TRBD2 matches at 7 bases. Germline trimming cut 2 bases from V and 6 bases from J; bases unmatched to any gene: 3. The CDR3 loop spans 14 amino acids. The V gene's germline CDR1 is KGHDR and CDR2 SFDVKD. The CDR3 region has the DNA TGTGCCACCAGTGATTGGGGGGGATCCAATGAGCAGTTCTTC. Residues: CATSDWGGSNEQFF.

The chain is built from TRBV7-9 and TRBJ2-1, with 13 bases identical to TRBD2. Per germline, CDR1 SEHNR and CDR2 FQNEAQ (reference sequence). Trimming cost V 4 bases and J 4 bases; bases outside gene matches: 7. CDR3 length equals 17 residues. The CDR3 DNA reads as TGTGCCAGCAGCTCACAAGAGGGACTAGCGGGGTACAATGAGCAGTTCTTC. Translated: CASSSQEGLAGYNEQFF.

The genes are TRBV20-1 and TRBJ1-5, with D hard to call. This CDR3 is 12 amino acids long. Trimming shortened V by 5 bases and J by 5 bases, and 10 bases separated the two germline ends. The V gene's germline CDR1 is DFQATT and CDR2 SNEGSKA (reference sequence). CDR3 protein: CSARGPDQPQHF. CDR3 sequence (DNA): TGCAGTGCTCGTGGGCCCGATCAGCCCCAGCATTTT.

This CDR3 is CASSLSFLAFF. CDR3 sequence (DNA): TGTGCCAGCAGCTTATCATTTCTAGCTTTCTTT. The rearrangement uses TRBV7-9 and TRBJ1-1; D call uncertain. The CDR3 length is 11 residues. Germline lookup yields CDR1 SEHNR and CDR2 FQNEAQ (reference sequence). V lost 2 bases to trimming and J lost 10 bases, with 8 bases between them.

The chain is built from TRBV7-2 and TRBJ2-5; D is unresolved. V was trimmed by 5 bases and J by 5 bases, leaving 9 bases between them. Looked up from germline, CDR1 is SGHTA and CDR2 is FQGNSA. The CDR3 contains 12 residues. CDR3 protein: CASSIFFETQYF. DNA for the CDR3: TGTGCCAGCAGCATATTTTTCGAGACCCAGTACTTC. Together with reference TRBV7-2 and TRBJ2-5, the CDR3 gives the full variable domain: GAGVSQSPSNKVTEKGKDVELRCDPISGHTALYWYRQSLGQGLEFLIYFQGNSAPDKSGLPSDRFSAERTGGSVSTLTIQRTQQEDSAVYLCASSIFFETQYFGPGTRLLVL.

This clonotype was found many times. The chain recombines TRBV7-2 with TRBJ2-3, with D possibly matching TRBD2 (5 bases). The V gene lost 5 bases and the J gene lost 6 bases, with 15 bases spanning the gap. The germline CDR1 and CDR2 sequences are SGHTA and FQGNSA. This CDR3 region has 14 residues. In DNA, the CDR3 is TGTGCCAGCAGCCTCCTTGGCCCGGGGGATACGCAGTATTTT. Translating gives CASSLLGPGDTQYF.